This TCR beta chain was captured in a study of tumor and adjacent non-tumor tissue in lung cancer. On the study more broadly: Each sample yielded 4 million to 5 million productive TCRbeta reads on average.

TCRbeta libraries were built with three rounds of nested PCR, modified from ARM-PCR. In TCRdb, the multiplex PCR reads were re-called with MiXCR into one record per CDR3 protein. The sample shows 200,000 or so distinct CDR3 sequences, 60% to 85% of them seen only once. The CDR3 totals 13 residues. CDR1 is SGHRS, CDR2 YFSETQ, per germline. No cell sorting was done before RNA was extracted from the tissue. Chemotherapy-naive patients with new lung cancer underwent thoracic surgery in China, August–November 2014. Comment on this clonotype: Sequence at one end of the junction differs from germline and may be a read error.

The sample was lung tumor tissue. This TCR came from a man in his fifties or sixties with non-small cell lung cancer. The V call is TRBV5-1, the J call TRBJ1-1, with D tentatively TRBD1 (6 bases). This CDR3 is CARSSDRRSEAFF. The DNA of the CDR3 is TGCGCCAGGAGCTCGGACAGACGATCTGAAGCTTTCTTT.